This T cell receptor (beta chain) was recorded in a study of T-cell reconstitution after alpha-beta-depleted transplantation in children. Only a few counts were recorded for this clonotype. For TCRbeta, the library was prepared with unique molecular identifiers. TCRdb called the PCR reads again in MiXCR, with one record for every CDR3 protein. The sample includes approximately 210,000 distinct CDR3 sequences, 13% to 15% of them seen just once. The input for sequencing was PBMCs from the stem cell graft donor, taken from the stem cell graft. This receptor was taken from a human donor who donated a stem cell graft to a child with acute lymphoblastic leukemia.

This CDR3 is CATSDPSGTLTNEQFF. The CDR3 coding sequence is TGTGCCACCAGTGACCCTAGCGGGACTCTTACCAATGAGCAGTTCTTC. V usage is TRBV24-1 and J usage is TRBJ2-1, with 9 nucleotides matching TRBD2. Germline V lookup: CDR1 KGHDR, CDR2 SFDVKD. The CDR3 length is 16 residues. Trimming cost V 4 bases and J 6 bases; bases outside gene matches: 9.